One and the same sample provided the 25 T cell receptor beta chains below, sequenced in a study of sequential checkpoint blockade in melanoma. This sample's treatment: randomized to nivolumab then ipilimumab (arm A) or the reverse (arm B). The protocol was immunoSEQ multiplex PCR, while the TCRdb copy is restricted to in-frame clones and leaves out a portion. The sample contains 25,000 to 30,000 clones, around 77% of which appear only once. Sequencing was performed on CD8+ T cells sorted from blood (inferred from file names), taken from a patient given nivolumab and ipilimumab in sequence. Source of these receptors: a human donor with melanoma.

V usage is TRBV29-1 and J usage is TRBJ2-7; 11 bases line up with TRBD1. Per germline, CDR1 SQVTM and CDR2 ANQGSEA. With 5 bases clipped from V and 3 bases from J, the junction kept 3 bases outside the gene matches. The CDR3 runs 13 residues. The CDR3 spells CSVLGTGGYEQYF. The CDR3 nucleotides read TGCAGCGTTTTAGGGACAGGGGGCTACGAGCAGTACTTC.

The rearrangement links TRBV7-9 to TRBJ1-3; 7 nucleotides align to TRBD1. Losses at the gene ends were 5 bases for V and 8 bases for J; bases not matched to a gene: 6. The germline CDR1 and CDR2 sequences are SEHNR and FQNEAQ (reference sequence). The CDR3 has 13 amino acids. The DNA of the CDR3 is TGTGCCAGCAGCCCAGGGGGACTCTACACCATATATTTT. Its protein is CASSPGGLYTIYF.

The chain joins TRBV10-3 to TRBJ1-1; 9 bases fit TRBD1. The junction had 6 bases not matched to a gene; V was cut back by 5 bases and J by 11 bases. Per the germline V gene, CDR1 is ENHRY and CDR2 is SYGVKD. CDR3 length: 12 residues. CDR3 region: CAISRTGDGAFF. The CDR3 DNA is TGTGCCATCAGTCGGACAGGGGATGGGGCTTTCTTT.

The CDR3 region has the DNA TGTGCCAGCAGTTCGTTGCCGGGGACAGGTCCCCAAGAGACCCAGTACTTC. Translating gives CASSSLPGTGPQETQYF. The V gene is TRBV27, the J gene TRBJ2-5, with TRBD1 matching 8 bases. This CDR3 comprises 17 residues. V shed 4 bases, J shed 1 base, and the junction held 11 bases outside the gene matches. Germline CDR1 reads MNHEY; CDR2 reads SMNVEV (reference sequence).

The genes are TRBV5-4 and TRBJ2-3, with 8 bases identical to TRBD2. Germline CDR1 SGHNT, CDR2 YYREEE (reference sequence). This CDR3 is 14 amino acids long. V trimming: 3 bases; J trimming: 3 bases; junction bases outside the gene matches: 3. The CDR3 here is CASSSGLATDTQYF. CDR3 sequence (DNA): TGTGCCAGCAGCTCAGGACTAGCTACAGATACGCAGTATTTT.

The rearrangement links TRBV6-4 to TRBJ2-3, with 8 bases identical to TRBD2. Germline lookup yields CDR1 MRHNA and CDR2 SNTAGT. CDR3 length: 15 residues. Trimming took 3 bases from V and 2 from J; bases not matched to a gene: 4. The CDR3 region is CASSEGRGDTDTQYF. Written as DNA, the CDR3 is TGTGCCAGCAGTGAAGGGCGGGGGGACACAGATACGCAGTATTTT.

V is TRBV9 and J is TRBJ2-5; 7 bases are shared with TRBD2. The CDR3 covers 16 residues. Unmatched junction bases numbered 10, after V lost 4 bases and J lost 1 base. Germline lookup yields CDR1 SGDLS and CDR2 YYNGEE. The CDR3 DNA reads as TGTGCCAGCAGCCTTGGGGGGGGAGCTATCCAAGAGACCCAGTACTTC. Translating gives CASSLGGGAIQETQYF.

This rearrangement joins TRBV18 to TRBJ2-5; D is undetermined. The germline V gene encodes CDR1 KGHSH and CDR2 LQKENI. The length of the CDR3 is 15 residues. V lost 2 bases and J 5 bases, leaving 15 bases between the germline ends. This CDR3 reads CASSPGPGEQETQYF. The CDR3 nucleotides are TGTGCCAGCTCACCAGGCCCCGGAGAGCAGGAGACCCAGTACTTC.

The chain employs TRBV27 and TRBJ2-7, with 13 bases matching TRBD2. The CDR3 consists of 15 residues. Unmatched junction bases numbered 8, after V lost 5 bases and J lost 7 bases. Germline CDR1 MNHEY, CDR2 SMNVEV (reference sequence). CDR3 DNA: TGTGCCAGCAGTACAACTAGCGGGGGGGCCCGGGAGCAGTACTTC. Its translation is CASSTTSGGAREQYF.

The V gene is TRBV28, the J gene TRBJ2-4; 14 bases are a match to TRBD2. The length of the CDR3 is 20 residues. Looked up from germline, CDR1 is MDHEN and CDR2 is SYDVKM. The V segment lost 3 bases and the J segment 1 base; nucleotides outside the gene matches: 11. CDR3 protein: CASSFLTSGGAGLAKNIQYF. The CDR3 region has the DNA TGTGCCAGCAGTTTTCTGACTAGCGGGGGGGCAGGATTGGCCAAAAACATTCAGTACTTC.

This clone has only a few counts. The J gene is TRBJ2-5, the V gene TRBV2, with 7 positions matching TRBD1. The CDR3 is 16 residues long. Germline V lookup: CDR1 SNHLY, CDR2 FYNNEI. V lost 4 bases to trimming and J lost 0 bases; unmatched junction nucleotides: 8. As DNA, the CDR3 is TGTGCCAGCAGTGTCCGCATGGGACAGTACCAAGAGACCCAGTACTTC. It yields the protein CASSVRMGQYQETQYF. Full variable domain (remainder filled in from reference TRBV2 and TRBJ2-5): EPEVTQTPSHQVTQMGQEVILRCVPISNHLYFYWYRQILGQKVEFLVSFYNNEISEKSEIFDDQFSVERPDGSNFTLKIRSTKLEDSAMYFCASSVRMGQYQETQYFGPGTRLLVL.

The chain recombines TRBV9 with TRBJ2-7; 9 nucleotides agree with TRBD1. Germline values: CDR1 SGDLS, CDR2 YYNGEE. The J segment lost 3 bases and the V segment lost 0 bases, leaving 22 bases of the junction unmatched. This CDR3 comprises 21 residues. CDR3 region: CASSVAAGTGRGGGKFYEQYF. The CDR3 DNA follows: TGTGCCAGCAGCGTAGCTGCCGGGACAGGGAGGGGCGGGGGAAAATTCTACGAGCAGTACTTC.

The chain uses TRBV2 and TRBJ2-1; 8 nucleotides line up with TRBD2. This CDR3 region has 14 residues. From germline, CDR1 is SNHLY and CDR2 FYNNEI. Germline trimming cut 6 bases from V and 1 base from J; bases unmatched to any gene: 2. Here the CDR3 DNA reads TGTGCCAGCAGCCTAGCGGGTTCCTACAATGAGCAGTTCTTC. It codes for CASSLAGSYNEQFF.

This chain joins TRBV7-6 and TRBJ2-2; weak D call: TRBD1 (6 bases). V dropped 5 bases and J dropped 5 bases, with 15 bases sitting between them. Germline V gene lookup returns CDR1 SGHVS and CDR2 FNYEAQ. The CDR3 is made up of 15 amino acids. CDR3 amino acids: CASSPLTGKTGELFF. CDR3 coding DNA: TGTGCCAGCAGCCCGCTGACAGGCAAGACCGGGGAGCTGTTTTTT.

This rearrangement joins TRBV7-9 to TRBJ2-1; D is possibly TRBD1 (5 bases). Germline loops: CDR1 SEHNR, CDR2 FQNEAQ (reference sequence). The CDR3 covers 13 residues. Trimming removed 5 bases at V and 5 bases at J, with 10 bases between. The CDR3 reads CASSPTEHNEQFF. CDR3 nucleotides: TGTGCCAGCAGCCCGACAGAACACAATGAGCAGTTCTTC.

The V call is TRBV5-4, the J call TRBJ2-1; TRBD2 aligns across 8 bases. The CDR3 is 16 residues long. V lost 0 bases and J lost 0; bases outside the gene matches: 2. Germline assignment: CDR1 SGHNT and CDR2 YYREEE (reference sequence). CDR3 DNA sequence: TGTGCCAGCAGCTTGGGGCGGGGGGACTCCTACAATGAGCAGTTCTTC. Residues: CASSLGRGDSYNEQFF.

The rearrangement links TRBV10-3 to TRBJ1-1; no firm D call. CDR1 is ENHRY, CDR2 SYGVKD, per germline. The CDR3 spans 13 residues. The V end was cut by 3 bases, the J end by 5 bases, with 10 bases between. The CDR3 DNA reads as TGTGCCATCAGTGACATGAGAGGGACTGAAGCTTTCTTT. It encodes CAISDMRGTEAFF.

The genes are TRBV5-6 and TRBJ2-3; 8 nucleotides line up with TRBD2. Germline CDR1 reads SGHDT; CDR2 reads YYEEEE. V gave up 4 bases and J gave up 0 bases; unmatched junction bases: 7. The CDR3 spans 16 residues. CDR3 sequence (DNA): TGTGCCAGCAGCCCGGGGGGACTAGGGAGCACAGATACGCAGTATTTT. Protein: CASSPGGLGSTDTQYF. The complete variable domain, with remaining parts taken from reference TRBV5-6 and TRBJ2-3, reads DAGVTQSPTHLIKTRGQQVTLRCSPKSGHDTVSWYQQALGQGPQFIFQYYEEEERQRGNFPDRFSGHQFPNYSSELNVNALLLGDSALYLCASSPGGLGSTDTQYFGPGTRLTVL.

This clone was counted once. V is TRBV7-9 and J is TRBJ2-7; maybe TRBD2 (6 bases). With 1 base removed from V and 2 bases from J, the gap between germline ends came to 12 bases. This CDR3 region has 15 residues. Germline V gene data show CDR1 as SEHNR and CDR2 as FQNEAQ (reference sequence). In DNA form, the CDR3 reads TGTGCCAGCAGCTTAGGGGGGGAGGCCACCTACGAGCAGTACTTC. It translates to CASSLGGEATYEQYF.

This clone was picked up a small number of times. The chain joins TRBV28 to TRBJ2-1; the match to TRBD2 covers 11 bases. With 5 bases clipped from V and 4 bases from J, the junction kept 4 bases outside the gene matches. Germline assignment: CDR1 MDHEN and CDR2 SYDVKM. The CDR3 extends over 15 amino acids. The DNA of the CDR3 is TGTGCCAGCAGTAGGATAGCGGGGGGGTACAATGAGCAGTTCTTC. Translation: CASSRIAGGYNEQFF.

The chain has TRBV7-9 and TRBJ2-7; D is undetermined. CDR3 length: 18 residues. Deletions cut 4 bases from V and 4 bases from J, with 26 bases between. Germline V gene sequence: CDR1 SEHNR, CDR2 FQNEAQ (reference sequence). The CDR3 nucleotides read TGTGCCAGCAGCTCTACTATATCACATCGACGCCTCCCTTACGAGCAGTACTTC. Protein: CASSSTISHRRLPYEQYF.

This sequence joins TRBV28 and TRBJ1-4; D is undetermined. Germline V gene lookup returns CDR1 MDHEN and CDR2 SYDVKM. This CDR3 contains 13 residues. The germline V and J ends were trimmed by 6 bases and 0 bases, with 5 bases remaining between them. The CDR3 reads CASSPATNEKLFF. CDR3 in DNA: TGTGCCAGCAGCCCTGCAACTAATGAAAAACTGTTTTTT.

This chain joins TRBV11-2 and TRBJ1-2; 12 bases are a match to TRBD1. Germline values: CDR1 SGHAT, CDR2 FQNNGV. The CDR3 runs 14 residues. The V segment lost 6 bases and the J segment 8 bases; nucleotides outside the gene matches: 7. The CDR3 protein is CASRGQGAQSGYTF. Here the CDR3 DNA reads TGTGCCAGCAGGGGACAGGGGGCGCAGAGCGGCTACACCTTC.

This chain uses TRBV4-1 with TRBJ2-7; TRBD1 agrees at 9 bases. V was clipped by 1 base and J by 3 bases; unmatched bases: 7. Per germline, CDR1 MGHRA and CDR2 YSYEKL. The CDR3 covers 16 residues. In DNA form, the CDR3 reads TGCGCCAGCAGCCAAGGACAGGGGGGCCTTTTCTACGAGCAGTACTTC. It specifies CASSQGQGGLFYEQYF.

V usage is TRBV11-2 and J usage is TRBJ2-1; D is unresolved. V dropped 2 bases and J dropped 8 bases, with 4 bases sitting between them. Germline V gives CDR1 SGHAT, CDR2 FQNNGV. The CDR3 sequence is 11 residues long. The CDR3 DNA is TGTGCCAGCAGCTTACTAGATGAGCAGTTCTTC. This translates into CASSLLDEQFF. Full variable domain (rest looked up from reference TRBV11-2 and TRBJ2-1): EAGVAQSPRYKIIEKRQSVAFWCNPISGHATLYWYQQILGQGPKLLIQFQNNGVVDDSQLPKDRFSAERLKGVDSTLKIQPAKLEDSAVYLCASSLLDEQFFGPGTRLTVL.